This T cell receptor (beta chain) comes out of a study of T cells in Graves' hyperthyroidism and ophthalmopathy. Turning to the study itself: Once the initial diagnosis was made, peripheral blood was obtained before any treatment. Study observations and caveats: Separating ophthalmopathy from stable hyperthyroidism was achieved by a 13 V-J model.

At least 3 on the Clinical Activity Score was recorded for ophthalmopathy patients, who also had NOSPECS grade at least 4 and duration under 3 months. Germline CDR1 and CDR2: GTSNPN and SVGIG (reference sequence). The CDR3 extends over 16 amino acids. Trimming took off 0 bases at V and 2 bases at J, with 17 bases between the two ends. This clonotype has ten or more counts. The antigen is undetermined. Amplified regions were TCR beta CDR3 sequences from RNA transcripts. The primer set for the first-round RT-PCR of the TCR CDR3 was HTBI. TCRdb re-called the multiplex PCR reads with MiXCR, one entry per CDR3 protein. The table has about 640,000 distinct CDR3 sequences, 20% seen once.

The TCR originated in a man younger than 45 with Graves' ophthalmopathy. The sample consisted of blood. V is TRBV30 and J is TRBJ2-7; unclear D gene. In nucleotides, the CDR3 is TGTGCCTGGAGTGTAGGGTCCTTAGCCGTACCCTACGAGCAGTACTTC. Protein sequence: CAWSVGSLAVPYEQYF.